This T cell receptor beta chain was identified in a study of radiotherapy plus CTLA-4 blockade in lung cancer (dated by TCRdb to 2017 to 2018). Study-wide context: Among the enrolled patients, about 19% had an objective response, and 31% reached disease control.

Focal radiation therapy combined with CTLA-4 blockade (ipilimumab) was tested in patients with chemo-refractory metastatic non-small-cell lung cancer. Libraries came from the immunoSEQ multiplex PCR assay. TCRdb carries this immuneACCESS record with in-frame sequences only. Its versions omit some clonotypes, under half of them owing to an unresolved V gene in the studies checked, with the rest unexplained. The sample yields some 50,000 clones; 70% to 85% were counted once. Together, the top ten hold 2.5% to 4% of the sample. Broad study findings and their caveats: After treatment with radiotherapy and ipilimumab, TCR clones that originated in tumors expanded in peripheral blood. Early dynamic changes in blood T cell clones, together with increased serum interferon-beta after radiation, were reported as the strongest predictors of response.

Regarding this clone: Its binding antigen is unknown. Base qualities were left out, and no much larger clone turns up one base away.

Sequenced here: peripheral blood, sampled from a patient treated with radiotherapy plus ipilimumab. The receptor's source is a human donor with non-small cell lung cancer who had a partial response to radiotherapy plus ipilimumab.

CDR3 region: CASSAELTGALHEQYF. The DNA is as follows: TGTGCCAGCAGCGCGGAATTGACAGGGGCATTACACGAGCAGTACTTC. Recombination linked TRBV5-4 to TRBJ2-7, with 8 bases aligning to TRBD1. V loses 4 bases at its end and J loses 5 bases; junction bases beyond the gene matches: 14. CDR1 is given as SGHNT and CDR2 as YYREEE, both from the germline V gene (reference sequence). The CDR3 goes from the cysteine to the phenylalanine over 16 residues. Only the CDR3 DNA is retained, 48 bases long and in frame from the first base.